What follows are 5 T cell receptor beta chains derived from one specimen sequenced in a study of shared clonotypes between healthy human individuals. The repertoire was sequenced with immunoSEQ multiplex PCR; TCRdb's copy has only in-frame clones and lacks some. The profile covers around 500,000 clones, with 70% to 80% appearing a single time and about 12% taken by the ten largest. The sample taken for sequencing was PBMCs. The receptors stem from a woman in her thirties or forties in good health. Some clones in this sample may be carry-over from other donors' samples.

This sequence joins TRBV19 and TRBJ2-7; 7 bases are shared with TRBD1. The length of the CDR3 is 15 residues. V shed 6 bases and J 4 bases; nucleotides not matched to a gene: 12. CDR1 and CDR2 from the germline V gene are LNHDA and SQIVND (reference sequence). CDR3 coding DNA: TGTGCCAGTAGCCCTACAGGGGTGGGGTATTACGAGCAGTACTTC. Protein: CASSPTGVGYYEQYF. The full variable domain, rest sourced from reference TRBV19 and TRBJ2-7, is DGGITQSPKYLFRKEGQNVTLSCEQNLNHDAMYWYRQDPGQGLRLIYYSQIVNDFQKGDIAEGYSVSREKKESFPLTVTSAQKNPTAFYLCASSPTGVGYYEQYFGPGTRLTVT.

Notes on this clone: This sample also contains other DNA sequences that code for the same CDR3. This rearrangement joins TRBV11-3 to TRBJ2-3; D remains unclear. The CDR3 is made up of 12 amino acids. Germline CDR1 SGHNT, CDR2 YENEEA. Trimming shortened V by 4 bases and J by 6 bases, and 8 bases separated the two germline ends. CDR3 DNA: TGTGCCAGCAGCTCTTCAGCGGATACGCAGTATTTT. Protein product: CASSSSADTQYF.

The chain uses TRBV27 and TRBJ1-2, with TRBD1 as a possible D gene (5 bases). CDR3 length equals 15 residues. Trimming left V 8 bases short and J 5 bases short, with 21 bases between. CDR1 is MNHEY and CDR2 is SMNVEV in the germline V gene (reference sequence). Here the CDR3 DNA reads TGTGCCAGCGGGGGGTGGTCGAGATACTTTTATGGCTACACCTTC. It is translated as CASGGWSRYFYGYTF.

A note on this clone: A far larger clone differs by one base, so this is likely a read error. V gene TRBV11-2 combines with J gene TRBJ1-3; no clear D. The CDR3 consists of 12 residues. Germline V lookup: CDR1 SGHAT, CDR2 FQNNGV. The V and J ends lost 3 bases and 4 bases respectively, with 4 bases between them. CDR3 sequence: CASSFEGNTIYF. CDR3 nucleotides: TGTGCCAGCAGCTTTGAGGGAAACACCATATATTTT. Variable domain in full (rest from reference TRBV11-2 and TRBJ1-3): EAGVAQSPRYKIIEKRQSVAFWCNPISGHATLYWYQQILGQGPKLLIQFQNNGVVDDSQLPKDRFSAERLKGVDSTLKIQPAKLEDSAVYLCASSFEGNTIYFGEGSWLTVV.

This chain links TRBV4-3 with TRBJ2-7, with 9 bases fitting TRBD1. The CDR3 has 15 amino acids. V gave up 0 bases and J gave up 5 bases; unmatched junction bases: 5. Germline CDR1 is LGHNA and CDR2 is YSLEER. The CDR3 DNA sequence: TGCGCCAGCAGCCAAGATTTGGGACAGGGCGACGAGCAGTACTTC. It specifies CASSQDLGQGDEQYF.